A single sample is the source of the 28 T cell receptor beta chains below, sequenced in a study of blood T cell repertoires in COVID-19. Clones were read by immunoSEQ multiplex PCR, and TCRdb kept only the in-frame ones, dropping some. The sample holds 110,000 or so clones, over 80% seen once. Specimen: peripheral blood. The origin of the receptors is a woman aged 50 to 60 with acute or convalescent COVID-19.

The chain carries TRBV28 and TRBJ1-2; the D is unclear. Trimming took off 10 bases at V and 8 bases at J, with 14 bases between the two ends. Per germline, CDR1 MDHEN and CDR2 SYDVKM. The CDR3 consists of 11 residues. Here the CDR3 reads CATSPRGGYTF. Here the CDR3 DNA reads TGTGCCACCTCGCCCCGCGGCGGCTACACCTTC.

This clone showed up just a few times. The chain recombines TRBV4-3 with TRBJ1-2, with D uncertain. Germline V lookup: CDR1 LGHNA, CDR2 YSLEER. The CDR3 is made up of 13 amino acids. Trimming shortened V by 1 base and J by 4 bases, and 7 bases separated the two germline ends. In DNA, the CDR3 is TGCGCCAGCAGCCAAGTGAGTGGCTATGGCTACACCTTC. This translates into CASSQVSGYGYTF.

The rearrangement uses TRBV18 and TRBJ1-2; no clear D gene. With 3 bases removed from V and 6 bases from J, the gap between germline ends came to 8 bases. The germline CDR1 and CDR2 sequences are KGHSH and LQKENI. The CDR3 has 12 residues. The CDR3 bases are TGTGCCAGCTCACCGGGCGGGGATGGCTACACCTTC. Translation gives CASSPGGDGYTF.

This chain joins TRBV7-8 and TRBJ1-1; perhaps TRBD1 as D (5 bases). The CDR3 spans 15 residues. Germline V gives CDR1 SGHVS, CDR2 FQNEAQ. Trimming stripped 4 bases from V and 1 base from J, with 13 bases between. The CDR3 is CASSSQGRTNTEAFF. The CDR3 nucleotides read TGTGCCAGCAGCTCTCAGGGAAGGACGAACACTGAAGCTTTCTTT.

The CDR3 spells CAIRQGLDSPLHF. CDR3 in DNA: TGTGCCATCAGACAGGGGTTGGATTCACCCCTCCACTTT. The rearrangement uses TRBV10-3 and TRBJ1-6, with TRBD1 matching over 7 bases. V trimming: 6 bases; J trimming: 8 bases; junction bases outside the gene matches: 4. The CDR3 is made up of 13 amino acids. The germline V gene encodes CDR1 ENHRY and CDR2 SYGVKD.

The table lists this clone with a count of one. The genes are TRBV5-8 and TRBJ2-5, with D perhaps TRBD1 (6 bases). Germline CDR1 reads SGHTS; CDR2 reads YDEGEE. V was shortened by 3 bases and J by 5 bases, with 20 bases between the two germline ends. This CDR3 has 16 amino acids. CDR3 DNA: TGTGCCAGCAGCTCCAGGGGTAGGATACTGTGGGAGACCCAGTACTTC. Translation: CASSSRGRILWETQYF.

The chain combines TRBV28 with TRBJ1-2, with D perhaps TRBD1 (6 bases). V shed 3 bases and J shed 7 bases, with 15 bases lying between them. Per germline, CDR1 MDHEN and CDR2 SYDVKM. This CDR3 has 14 residues. The CDR3 protein is CASSLGLLGGGYTF. DNA for the CDR3: TGTGCCAGCAGTTTGGGTCTCCTAGGGGGTGGCTACACCTTC.

V usage is TRBV7-3 and J usage is TRBJ2-1, with D perhaps TRBD1 (6 bases). Deletions cut 4 bases from V and 6 bases from J, with 10 bases between. Germline-derived CDR1 and CDR2 are SGHTA and FQGTGA. The CDR3 is 13 residues long. The CDR3 is CASSSIGGNEQFF. As DNA, the CDR3 is TGTGCCAGCAGCTCCATAGGGGGCAATGAGCAGTTCTTC.

The genes are TRBV14 and TRBJ2-1; weak D call: TRBD1 (6 bases). V shed 0 bases and J shed 5 bases, with 14 bases lying between them. CDR1 and CDR2 from the germline V gene are SGHDN and FVKESK. The CDR3 loop spans 16 amino acids. CDR3 protein: CASSQEYRAGNNEQFF. CDR3 bases: TGTGCCAGCAGCCAAGAGTACAGGGCCGGGAACAATGAGCAGTTCTTC.

The rearrangement uses TRBV29-1 and TRBJ2-3; the match to TRBD2 covers 8 bases. Unmatched junction bases numbered 10, after V lost 2 bases and J lost 12 bases. The CDR3 is 13 residues long. CDR1 and CDR2 from the germline V gene are SQVTM and ANQGSEA. CDR3 nucleotide sequence: TGCAGCGTTGAACCACCGCCGGGAGGGAACCAGTATTTT. Protein product: CSVEPPPGGNQYF.

The gene calls are TRBV15 and TRBJ2-1, with 11 positions matching TRBD2. The CDR3 has 13 amino acids. Germline values: CDR1 LNHNV, CDR2 YYDKDF (reference sequence). J lost 8 bases, V lost 11 bases, and 8 bases had no gene match. DNA of the CDR3: TGTGCCGTAGCGGGGGGGCGATTATATGAGCAGTTCTTC. Translated: CAVAGGRLYEQFF. Using reference TRBV15 and TRBJ2-1 for the parts outside the CDR3, the full variable domain is DAMVIQNPRYQVTQFGKPVTLSCSQTLNHNVMYWYQQKSSQAPKLLFHYYDKDFNNEADTPDNFQSRRPNTSFCFLDIRSPGLGDTAMYLCAVAGGRLYEQFFGPGTRLTVL.

The chain is built from TRBV15 and TRBJ2-7; 9 bases agree with TRBD1. The V segment lost 1 base and the J segment 2 bases; nucleotides outside the gene matches: 9. This CDR3 is 17 amino acids long. Germline lookup yields CDR1 LNHNV and CDR2 YYDKDF (reference sequence). CDR3 in amino acids: CATSRVPGTGKAYEQYF. Written as DNA, the CDR3 is TGTGCCACCAGCAGAGTGCCCGGGACAGGGAAAGCCTACGAGCAGTACTTC.

The rearrangement uses TRBV6-5 and TRBJ1-1; D call uncertain. V shed 6 bases and J shed 1 base, with 9 bases lying between them. The CDR3 spans 13 residues. CDR1 and CDR2 (germline): MNHEY, SVGAGI. CDR3 sequence reads: CASRKLENTEAFF. DNA for the CDR3: TGTGCCAGCAGGAAACTAGAGAACACTGAAGCTTTCTTT.

The chain joins TRBV25-1 to TRBJ1-2, with 9 bases matching TRBD1. The germline CDR1 and CDR2 sequences are MGHDK and SYGVNS. The J segment lost 8 bases and the V segment lost 5 bases, leaving 6 bases of the junction unmatched. The CDR3 length is 13 residues. The CDR3 coding sequence is TGTGCCAGCAGTTACAGGGACAGGGACGGCTACACCTTC. This translates into CASSYRDRDGYTF.

This rearrangement joins TRBV4-1 to TRBJ1-5, with D perhaps matching TRBD1 (5 bases). Trimming took 1 base from V and 1 from J, leaving 11 bases between them. The CDR3 runs 16 residues. CDR1 and CDR2 (germline): MGHRA, YSYEKL. The DNA of the CDR3 is TGCGCCAGCAGCCAAGTGGGGGGGGGAAGCAATCAGCCCCAGCATTTT. Its translation: CASSQVGGGSNQPQHF.

The gene calls are TRBV2 and TRBJ2-3, with TRBD2 matching 10 bases. The V gene's germline CDR1 is SNHLY and CDR2 FYNNEI. Trimming removed 0 bases from V and 5 bases from J; junction bases left unmatched: 11. The CDR3 runs to 18 residues. DNA of the CDR3: TGTGCCAGCAGTGAAGCGTGGAGCGGGGGGGCCCTCGAAGATACGCAGTATTTT. This codes for CASSEAWSGGALEDTQYF.

The CDR3 coding sequence is TGTGCCAGCAGCTCGGACAGGGGGTATGCCTATGGCTACACCTTC. Protein product: CASSSDRGYAYGYTF. The V gene is TRBV7-9, the J gene TRBJ1-2, with 10 bases that match TRBD1. Unmatched junction bases numbered 6, after V lost 4 bases and J lost 4 bases. CDR3 length equals 15 residues. Germline-derived CDR1 and CDR2 are SEHNR and FQNEAQ (reference sequence).

This sequence joins TRBV6-5 and TRBJ2-5; 7 nucleotides match TRBD2. V shed 4 bases and J 4 bases; nucleotides not matched to a gene: 9. There are 15 residues in the CDR3. Germline CDR1 is MNHEY and CDR2 is SVGAGI. In DNA form, the CDR3 reads TGTGCCAGCAGTTCCATGAGCGGGGTGGGAGAGACCCAGTACTTC. It encodes CASSSMSGVGETQYF.

This chain joins TRBV7-6 and TRBJ2-7, with 10 bases matching TRBD2. Germline assignment: CDR1 SGHVS and CDR2 FNYEAQ. The length of the CDR3 is 17 residues. The ends lost 5 bases at V and 2 bases at J; junction bases unmatched: 12. Here the CDR3 DNA reads TGTGCCAGCAGCCTCGGGACTAGCGAGACTTCCCCCTACGAGCAGTACTTC. It yields the protein CASSLGTSETSPYEQYF. Full variable domain (rest looked up from reference TRBV7-6 and TRBJ2-7): GAGVSQSPRYKVTKRGQDVALRCDPISGHVSLYWYRQALGQGPEFLTYFNYEAQQDKSGLPNDRFSAERPEGSISTLTIQRTEQRDSAMYRCASSLGTSETSPYEQYFGPGTRLTVT.

The chain couples TRBV5-1 to TRBJ2-4, with 8 bases lining up with TRBD1. The CDR3 runs 18 residues. Looked up from germline, CDR1 is SGHRS and CDR2 is YFSETQ. The V gene end was trimmed by 1 base and the J gene end by 1 base; junction bases not matched to a gene: 10. The CDR3, as DNA: TGCGCCAGCAGCTTGACAGGGGGTAGGGGTTCGGCCAAAAACATTCAGTACTTC. As protein: CASSLTGGRGSAKNIQYF.

This chain joins TRBV6-2 or TRBV6-3 and TRBJ2-1; TRBD2 might be the D (6 bases). V dropped 4 bases and J dropped 0 bases, with 16 bases sitting between them. The germline V gene encodes CDR1 MNHEY and CDR2 SVGEGT. The CDR3 totals 17 residues. CDR3 region: CASSFHIGSSSYNEQFF. CDR3 nucleotide sequence: TGTGCCAGCAGTTTTCATATCGGGAGCAGCTCCTACAATGAGCAGTTCTTC.

This clone showed up just a few times. This rearrangement joins TRBV19 to TRBJ1-1, with 8 bases fitting TRBD1. The CDR3 has 15 residues. Germline V lookup: CDR1 LNHDA, CDR2 SQIVND (reference sequence). J gave up 1 base and V 3 bases, and 4 bases lay outside the gene matches. In DNA, the CDR3 is TGTGCCAGTAGTATTAGCAGGGGGCGGAACACTGAAGCTTTCTTT. This codes for CASSISRGRNTEAFF.

The chain links TRBV2 to TRBJ1-1; D is ambiguous. Per germline, CDR1 SNHLY and CDR2 FYNNEI. The germline V and J ends were trimmed by 6 bases and 0 bases, with 5 bases remaining between them. This CDR3 contains 12 residues. CDR3 sequence: CASSPVNTEAFF. The CDR3 DNA follows: TGTGCCAGCAGCCCTGTGAACACTGAAGCTTTCTTT.

The chain employs TRBV25-1 and TRBJ1-2; 9 positions agree with TRBD1. Germline loops: CDR1 MGHDK, CDR2 SYGVNS. The CDR3 contains 14 residues. V was pared by 4 bases and J by 8 bases, with 8 bases of the junction left unmatched. CDR3 residues: CASSGDRGLRGYTF. DNA for the CDR3: TGTGCCAGCAGTGGCGACAGGGGGTTAAGAGGCTACACCTTC.

The rearrangement joins TRBV6-5 to TRBJ1-4; D may be TRBD1 (5 bases). V lost 0 bases to trimming and J lost 2 bases, with 7 bases between them. Germline V gene sequence: CDR1 MNHEY, CDR2 SVGAGI. The CDR3 extends over 15 amino acids. This CDR3 is CASSYSEGTNEKLFF. CDR3 coding DNA: TGTGCCAGCAGTTACTCGGAGGGGACTAATGAAAAACTGTTTTTT.

This clone was counted a few times. This CDR3 is CASSRRNTEAFF. CDR3 DNA: TGTGCCAGCAGCCGGAGGAACACTGAAGCTTTCTTT. V gene TRBV7-9 combines with J gene TRBJ1-1; D gene ambiguous. The CDR3 sequence is 12 residues long. CDR1 and CDR2 (germline): SEHNR, FQNEAQ (reference sequence). Trimming shortened V by 5 bases and J by 1 base, and 5 bases separated the two germline ends.

The J gene is TRBJ2-3, the V gene TRBV30, with D possibly matching TRBD2 (5 bases). V lost 0 bases, J lost 1 base, and 8 bases lay in between. The CDR3 runs to 14 residues. Germline V CDR1 and CDR2: GTSNPN, SVGIG (reference sequence). CDR3 sequence: CAWSVSGGTDTQYF. The DNA for the CDR3 is TGTGCCTGGAGTGTGAGCGGAGGCACAGATACGCAGTATTTT.

This sequence joins TRBV14 and TRBJ1-4; the D gene is possibly TRBD1 (5 bases). This CDR3 has 20 amino acids. From germline, CDR1 is SGHDN and CDR2 FVKESK. Trimming left V 3 bases short and J 0 bases short, with 23 bases between. CDR3 DNA sequence: TGTGCCAGCAGCCAGGGGCCGTTCTTGGGGTTCGTTGCAACTAATGAAAAACTGTTTTTT. This translates into CASSQGPFLGFVATNEKLFF.